The rows below give T cell receptor beta chains drawn from one sample of a study of blood T cell repertoires in COVID-19. Libraries were prepared by immunoSEQ multiplex PCR; TCRdb keeps only in-frame clonotypes and omits some of them. The data show about 69,000 clones, under 85% seen once. The sample comprised peripheral blood. The receptors here all came from a man aged 60 to 75 with acute or convalescent COVID-19. CDR3s include the opening cysteine and the closing phenylalanine or tryptophan. The order of the fields is D gene, J gene, clone size, V gene, CDR3 DNA, CDR3 protein. D genes are given only for firm matches. Clone sizes are given selectively: once, few, many, or a class where the clone is expanded.

>TRBD1|TRBJ1-5|NA|TRBV5-6
TGTGCCAGCAGCTACCGACAGGGGTTCACACAGCCCCAGCATTTT
CASSYRQGFTQPQHF
>NA|TRBJ2-1|NA|TRBV2
TGTGCCAGCAGTGATCCCCGATCGGGCAATGAGCAGTTCTTC
CASSDPRSGNEQFF
>TRBD1|TRBJ1-4|once|TRBV5-4
TGTGCCAGCAGCTTGACAGGGGGGGGTAATGAAAAACTGTTTTTT
CASSLTGGGNEKLFF
>NA|TRBJ1-1|NA|TRBV5-1
TGCGCCAGCAGCTTGGCCAGCGGGCTAGTCTTCGAAGCTTTCTTT
CASSLASGLVFEAFF
>TRBD2|TRBJ2-2|NA|TRBV5-1
TGCGCCAGCACCCGGGGGGAGTCGAACACCGGGGAGCTGTTTTTT
CASTRGESNTGELFF
>TRBD1|TRBJ2-3|NA|TRBV5-1
TGCGCCAGCAGCTTGGGGGACAGGGGTGTCACAGATACGCAGTATTTT
CASSLGDRGVTDTQYF
>NA|TRBJ1-6|NA|TRBV2
TGTGCCAGCAGTGAAGACCCCGACAGCTCCTATAATTCACCCCTCCACTTT
CASSEDPDSSYNSPLHF
>NA|TRBJ1-4|NA|TRBV27
TGTGCCAGCACCCCGGCAGGGAGGGGTGAAAAACTGTTTTTT
CASTPAGRGEKLFF
>TRBD2|TRBJ2-5|few|TRBV11-2
TGTGCCAGCAGCTTGAGTAGCGGGGGGGCGTGGGAGACCCAGTACTTC
CASSLSSGGAWETQYF
>NA|TRBJ2-7|few|TRBV7-8
TGTGCCAGCAGCTTAAGTAGACCACAGGGTGGGTCCTACGAGCAGTACTTC
CASSLSRPQGGSYEQYF
>TRBD1|TRBJ1-1|NA|TRBV9
TGTGCCAGCAGCGCGCGGGACAGGGGGCTTGCCACTGAAGCTTTCTTT
CASSARDRGLATEAFF
>NA|TRBJ1-2|once|TRBV3-1/TRBV3-2
TGTGCCAGCAGCCAATGGCAGGAAGCTAACTATGGCTACACCTTC
CASSQWQEANYGYTF
>NA|TRBJ1-6|once|TRBV7-2
TGTGCCAGCAGCTTTCGGAGTAGAAGGGGGTTTGGTAATTCACCCCTCCACTTT
CASSFRSRRGFGNSPLHF
>NA|TRBJ1-4|once|TRBV7-2
TGTGCCAGCAGCTCGCATAGCCGCGGGTTAACTAATGAAAAACTGTTTTTT
CASSSHSRGLTNEKLFF
>TRBD1|TRBJ2-1|NA|TRBV19
TGTGCCAGTAGTAAACGACAGGGGTCGAGCTCCTACAATGAGCAGTTCTTC
CASSKRQGSSSYNEQFF
>NA|TRBJ1-2|NA|TRBV6-2/TRBV6-3
TGTGCCAGCAGTTCAGACGGGTACTATGGCTACACCTTC
CASSSDGYYGYTF
>TRBD1|TRBJ1-1|large|TRBV6-5
TGTGCCAGCTGCCGACAGGGCCACACTGAAGCTTTCTTT
CASCRQGHTEAFF
>TRBD2|TRBJ2-5|few|TRBV7-2
TGTGCCAGCAGCTTTAGCGGGCAAGAGACCCAGTACTTC
CASSFSGQETQYF
>NA|TRBJ1-1|NA|TRBV7-3
TGTGCCAGCAGCTTATCCGCTTTGGGAGGCGAAGCTTTCTTT
CASSLSALGGEAFF
>NA|TRBJ1-6|few|TRBV20-1
TGCAGTGCTAGTCCTTTGCAGGGCGATAATTCACCCCTCCACTTT
CSASPLQGDNSPLHF
>NA|TRBJ2-7|once|TRBV7-2
TGTGCCAGCAGCTTAGACTATGCGACAGGAGGTAATTACGAGCAGTACTTC
CASSLDYATGGNYEQYF
>NA|TRBJ1-5|once|TRBV19
TGTGCCAGTAGTAACGGGGGATCGGGAGGCAATCAGCCCCAGCATTTT
CASSNGGSGGNQPQHF
>TRBD1|TRBJ1-4|NA|TRBV5-1
TGCGCCAGCAGCTTGAGGGGGCCGAGGGACCATAATGAAAAACTGTTTTTT
CASSLRGPRDHNEKLFF